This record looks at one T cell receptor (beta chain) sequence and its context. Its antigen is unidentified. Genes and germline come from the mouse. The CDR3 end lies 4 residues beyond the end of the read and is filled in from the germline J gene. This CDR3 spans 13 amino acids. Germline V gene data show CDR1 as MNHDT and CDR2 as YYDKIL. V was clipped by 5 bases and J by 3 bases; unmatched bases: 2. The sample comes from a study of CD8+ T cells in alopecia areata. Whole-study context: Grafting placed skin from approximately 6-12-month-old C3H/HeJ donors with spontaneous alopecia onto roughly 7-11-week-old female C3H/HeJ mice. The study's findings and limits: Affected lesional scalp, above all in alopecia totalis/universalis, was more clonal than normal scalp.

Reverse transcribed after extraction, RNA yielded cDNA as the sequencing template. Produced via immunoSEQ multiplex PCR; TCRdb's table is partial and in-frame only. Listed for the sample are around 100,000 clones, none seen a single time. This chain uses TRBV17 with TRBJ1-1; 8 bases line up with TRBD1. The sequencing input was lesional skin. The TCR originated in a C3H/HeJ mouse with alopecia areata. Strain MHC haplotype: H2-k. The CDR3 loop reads CASSETGDTEVFF. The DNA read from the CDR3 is TGTGCTAGCAGTGAGACAGGGGACACA.